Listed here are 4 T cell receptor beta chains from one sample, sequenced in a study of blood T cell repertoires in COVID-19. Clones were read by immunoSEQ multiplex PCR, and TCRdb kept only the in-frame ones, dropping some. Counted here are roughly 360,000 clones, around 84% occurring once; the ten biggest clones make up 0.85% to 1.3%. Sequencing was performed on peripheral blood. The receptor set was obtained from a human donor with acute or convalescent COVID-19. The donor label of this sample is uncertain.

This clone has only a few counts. Here the CDR3 DNA reads TGCGCCAGCAGCTTGGGACAGACGACTGAAGCTTTCTTT. Protein product: CASSLGQTTEAFF. V is TRBV5-1 and J is TRBJ1-1; weak D call: TRBD1 (5 bases). This CDR3 spans 13 amino acids. The V gene's germline CDR1 is SGHRS and CDR2 YFSETQ. Between the trimmed V and J ends, which lost 0 bases and 5 bases, there was a span of 8 bases.

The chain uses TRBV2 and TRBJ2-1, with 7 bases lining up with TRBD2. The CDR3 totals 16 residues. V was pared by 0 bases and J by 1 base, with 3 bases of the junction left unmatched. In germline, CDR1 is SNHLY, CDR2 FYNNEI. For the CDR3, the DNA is TGTGCCAGCAGTGAAGCGCTGGGGGGGTCCTACAATGAGCAGTTCTTC. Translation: CASSEALGGSYNEQFF.

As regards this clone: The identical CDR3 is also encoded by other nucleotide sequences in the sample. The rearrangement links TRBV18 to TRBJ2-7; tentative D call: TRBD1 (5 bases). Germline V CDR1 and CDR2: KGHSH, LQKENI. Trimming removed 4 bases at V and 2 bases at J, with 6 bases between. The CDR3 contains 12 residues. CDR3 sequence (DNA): TGTGCCAGCTCACGACAGACCTACGAGCAGTACTTC. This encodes CASSRQTYEQYF.

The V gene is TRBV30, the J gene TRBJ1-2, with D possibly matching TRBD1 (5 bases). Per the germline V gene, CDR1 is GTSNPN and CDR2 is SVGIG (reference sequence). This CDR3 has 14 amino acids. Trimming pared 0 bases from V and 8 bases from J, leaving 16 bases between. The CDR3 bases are TGTGCCTGGAGTGTACAAGGCAGGGCATCAGGCTACACCTTC. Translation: CAWSVQGRASGYTF.